The clone carrying this TCR beta chain was detected a few times. Its antigen is not identified. This entry comes from a study of T cell repertoires in cytomegalovirus infection. Overall study: Public TCR beta signatures marked donors with CMV infection and the matching HLA.

TCRdb redid the calling of the reads with MiXCR, one entry per CDR3 protein. The sample carries about 920,000 distinct CDR3 sequences, around 29% recorded once. Whole-study results and caveats: Ex vivo responses were dominated by HLA-C-restricted CMV-specific TCR beta clonotypes.

V was pared by 1 base and J by 0 bases, with 12 bases between. The CDR3 has 16 residues. In germline, CDR1 is MGHRA, CDR2 YSYEKL. The sequences come from cultured CD8+ T cells from PBMCs, collected from culture after CMV antigen stimulation. This receptor was taken from a human donor in good health (CMV status not recorded). Some clones in this sample may be carry-over from other donors' samples. The chain is built from TRBV4-1 and TRBJ2-5, with unresolved D. CDR3 bases: TGCGCCAGCAGCCAAGGCGGCTTCACGAACCAAGAGACCCAGTACTTC. This sequence encodes CASSQGGFTNQETQYF.